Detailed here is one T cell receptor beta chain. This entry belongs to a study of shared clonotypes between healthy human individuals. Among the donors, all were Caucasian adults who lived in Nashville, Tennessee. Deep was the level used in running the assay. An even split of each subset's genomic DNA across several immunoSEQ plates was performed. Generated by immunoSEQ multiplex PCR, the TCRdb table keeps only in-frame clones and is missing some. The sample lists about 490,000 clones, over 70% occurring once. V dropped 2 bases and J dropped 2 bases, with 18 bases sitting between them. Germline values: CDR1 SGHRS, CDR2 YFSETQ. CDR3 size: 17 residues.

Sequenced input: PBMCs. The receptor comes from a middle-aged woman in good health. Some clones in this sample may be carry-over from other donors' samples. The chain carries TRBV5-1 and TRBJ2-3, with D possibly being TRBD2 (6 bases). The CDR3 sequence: CASSLETRRWNTDTQYF. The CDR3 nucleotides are TGCGCCAGCAGCTTAGAGACTAGAAGGTGGAACACAGATACGCAGTATTTT.